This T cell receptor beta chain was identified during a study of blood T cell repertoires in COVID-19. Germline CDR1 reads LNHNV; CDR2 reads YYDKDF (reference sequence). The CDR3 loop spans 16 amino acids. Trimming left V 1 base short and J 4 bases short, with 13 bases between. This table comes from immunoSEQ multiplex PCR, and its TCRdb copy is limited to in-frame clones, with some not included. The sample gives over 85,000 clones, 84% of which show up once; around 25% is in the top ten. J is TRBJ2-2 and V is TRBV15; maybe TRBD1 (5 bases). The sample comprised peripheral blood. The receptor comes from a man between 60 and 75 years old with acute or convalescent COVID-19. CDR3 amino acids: CATSRGSTAGTGELFF. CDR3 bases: TGTGCCACCAGCAGAGGGTCGACAGCTGGCACCGGGGAGCTGTTTTTT.